Listed below are T cell receptor beta chains from one sample, sequenced in a study of shared clonotypes between healthy human individuals. Repertoires were generated with immunoSEQ multiplex PCR, while TCRdb's copy carries only in-frame clones and drops some. The profile shows 600,000 to 750,000 clones, roughly 88% of them singletons. Sequences were obtained from memory CD8+ T cells from PBMCs. These receptors all come from a young man in good health. Some clones in this sample may be carry-over from other donors' samples. Both conserved end residues are part of each CDR3. A D gene is named only where the DNA matches it firmly. Size is omitted from some rows. Given values are once, few, many or a class for expanded clones.

TRBJ2-1,TRBV9,-,-,CASSAQVGSDEQFF,TGTGCCAGCAGCGCCCAGGTAGGGTCGGATGAGCAGTTCTTC
TRBJ2-5,TRBV7-9,-,-,CASSLVSLTEGTQYF,TGTGCCAGCAGCTTAGTGTCCTTAACGGAGGGGACCCAGTACTTC
TRBJ1-5,TRBV19,-,-,CASSSRNQPQHF,TGTGCCAGTAGTTCCAGGAATCAGCCCCAGCATTTT
TRBJ2-5,TRBV27,-,TRBD2,CASSIIAGTQETQYF,TGTGCCAGCAGTATCATAGCGGGAACCCAAGAGACCCAGTACTTC
TRBJ2-7,TRBV27,-,-,CASSSRPAVPRSYEQYF,TGTGCCAGCAGTTCCCGTCCGGCGGTACCTCGCTCCTACGAGCAGTACTTC
TRBJ1-1,TRBV9,-,-,CASSASVNTEAFF,TGTGCCAGCAGCGCCTCAGTTAACACTGAAGCTTTCTTT
TRBJ1-4,TRBV30,-,TRBD1,CAWKRGGGRAYEKLFF,TGTGCCTGGAAACGAGGGGGCGGGAGGGCGTATGAAAAACTGTTTTTT
TRBJ2-1,TRBV9,-,TRBD2,CASGLHLAGKYNEQFF,TGTGCCAGCGGACTCCACCTAGCGGGGAAATACAATGAGCAGTTCTTC
TRBJ2-7,TRBV28,-,-,CASTPRGAYGEQYF,TGTGCCAGCACTCCCAGGGGGGCTTATGGCGAGCAGTACTTC
TRBJ2-5,TRBV6-5,-,TRBD2,CASSSPTVGGETQYF,TGTGCCAGCAGTTCCCCGACAGTGGGGGGGGAGACCCAGTACTTC
TRBJ2-7,TRBV15,-,-,CATMGSGHPYEQYF,TGTGCCACCATGGGATCCGGACACCCTTACGAGCAGTACTTC
TRBJ2-1,TRBV13,-,-,CASSSRGHEQFF,TGTGCCAGCAGCTCCCGGGGACATGAGCAGTTCTTC
TRBJ2-5,TRBV13,-,TRBD2,CASSSGASGRAMGTQYF,TGTGCCAGCAGCTCTGGGGCTAGCGGGAGGGCCATGGGGACCCAGTACTTC
TRBJ1-3,TRBV5-5,-,TRBD1,CASSLQGAPGNTIYF,TGTGCCAGCAGCTTACAGGGGGCGCCTGGAAACACCATATATTTT
TRBJ2-1,TRBV10-3,-,-,CAISESRQSYNEQFF,TGTGCCATCAGTGAGTCTAGGCAGTCGTACAATGAGCAGTTCTTC
TRBJ2-3,TRBV9,-,-,CASSVDYSGSSSTDTQYF,TGTGCCAGCAGCGTAGACTATTCAGGTTCTTCTAGCACAGATACGCAGTATTTT
TRBJ2-2,TRBV30,once,-,CAWFTATQVGLFF,TGTGCCTGGTTTACGGCCACCCAAGTCGGGCTGTTTTTT
TRBJ1-1,TRBV6-5,-,-,CASSYSDTNTEAFF,TGTGCCAGCAGTTACTCAGATACGAACACTGAAGCTTTCTTT
TRBJ2-7,TRBV27,-,TRBD2,CASRLAGAPNEQYF,TGTGCCAGCAGGCTAGCGGGGGCTCCCAACGAGCAGTACTTC
TRBJ2-5,TRBV10-1,-,-,CASSGGDPRNDETQYF,TGCGCCAGCAGTGGAGGGGACCCTCGAAACGATGAGACCCAGTACTTC
TRBJ2-7,TRBV25-1,-,TRBD1,CASRETGGSYEQYF,TGTGCCAGCAGGGAGACAGGGGGAAGCTACGAGCAGTACTTC
TRBJ2-5,TRBV7-3,-,-,CASSLTGGRETQYF,TGTGCCAGCAGCTTAACGGGAGGACGCGAGACCCAGTACTTC
TRBJ1-2,TRBV27,-,-,CASSLTPRAGGYGYTF,TGTGCCAGCAGTCTGACCCCCCGGGCCGGCGGCTATGGCTACACCTTC
TRBJ1-1,TRBV7-7,few,TRBD1,CASSPLDRANTEAFF,TGTGCCAGCAGCCCCTTGGACAGGGCGAACACTGAAGCTTTCTTT
TRBJ2-7,TRBV28,-,TRBD1,CASSLTGEAYEQYF,TGTGCCAGCAGTTTGACAGGGGAGGCCTACGAGCAGTACTTC
TRBJ2-7,TRBV4-1,-,-,CASSQGLLYEQYF,TGCGCCAGCAGCCAAGGGCTGCTCTACGAGCAGTACTTC
TRBJ1-2,TRBV4-1,-,-,CASSQDPTQTGGSYGYTF,TGCGCCAGCAGCCAAGATCCAACGCAGACCGGCGGTAGCTATGGCTACACCTTC
TRBJ1-3,TRBV18,-,TRBD1,CASSPQNGQVYGNTIYF,TGTGCCAGCTCACCCCAGAATGGACAGGTCTACGGAAACACCATATATTTT
TRBJ2-1,TRBV11-3,-,-,CASSSAAPEQFF,TGTGCCAGCAGCTCCGCGGCCCCAGAGCAGTTCTTC
TRBJ2-7,TRBV27,-,-,CASSLYAGYEQYF,TGTGCCAGCAGTTTATACGCGGGCTACGAGCAGTACTTC
TRBJ1-5,TRBV30,-,-,CAWSVWTGNQPQHF,TGTGCCTGGAGTGTGTGGACGGGCAATCAGCCCCAGCATTTT
TRBJ2-2,TRBV27,-,TRBD1,CATFLGQGWTGELFF,TGTGCCACGTTTCTCGGACAGGGATGGACCGGGGAGCTGTTTTTT
TRBJ2-3,TRBV12-5,-,-,CASADLGDTQYF,TGTGCTAGTGCCGACCTTGGAGATACGCAGTATTTT
TRBJ2-7,TRBV28,-,-,CASSLLMGTNYEQYF,TGTGCCAGCAGCCTCCTAATGGGGACAAACTACGAGCAGTACTTC
TRBJ2-1,TRBV10-1,-,-,CASSEALNEQFF,TGCGCCAGCAGTGAGGCCTTAAATGAGCAGTTCTTC
TRBJ1-2,TRBV9,-,TRBD1,CASSARDRGHGYTF,TGTGCCAGCAGCGCCCGAGACAGGGGGCATGGCTACACCTTC
TRBJ1-1,TRBV13,-,-,CASSFGVRGTEAFF,TGTGCCAGCAGCTTCGGGGTCCGTGGCACTGAAGCTTTCTTT
TRBJ2-5,TRBV19,-,-,CASSERLTPQETQYF,TGTGCCAGTAGTGAAAGACTGACCCCTCAAGAGACCCAGTACTTC
TRBJ1-5,TRBV7-2,-,TRBD1,CASSSLQGAEGQPQHF,TGTGCCAGCAGCAGCCTACAGGGGGCTGAAGGTCAGCCCCAGCATTTT
TRBJ2-7,TRBV6-1,-,-,CASSEGNPIRAYEQYF,TGTGCCAGCAGTGAAGGGAACCCTATACGGGCCTACGAGCAGTACTTC
TRBJ2-1,TRBV4-1,-,TRBD1,CASSPYQGVIGQFF,TGCGCCAGCAGCCCGTACCAGGGGGTAATCGGGCAGTTCTTC
TRBJ2-1,TRBV7-6,-,TRBD2,CASSTRTSGYNEQFF,TGTGCCAGCAGCACACGGACTAGCGGCTACAATGAGCAGTTCTTC
TRBJ2-1,TRBV5-4,-,TRBD2,CASSSGLAGDGEQFF,TGTGCCAGCAGTTCAGGACTAGCGGGAGATGGGGAGCAGTTCTTC
TRBJ2-5,TRBV2,-,TRBD1,CASSPDRGFETQYF,TGTGCCAGCAGTCCTGACAGGGGATTCGAGACCCAGTACTTC
TRBJ2-5,TRBV28,-,TRBD2,CASSSRWASGRAWETQYF,TGTGCCAGCAGTTCCCGATGGGCTAGCGGGAGGGCCTGGGAGACCCAGTACTTC
TRBJ1-1,TRBV27,-,-,CASSYGGLNTEAFF,TGTGCCAGCAGTTATGGGGGTCTTAACACTGAAGCTTTCTTT
TRBJ2-1,TRBV11-2,-,TRBD2,CASSPPSGRVEDEQFF,TGTGCCAGCAGCCCCCCTAGCGGGAGGGTAGAGGATGAGCAGTTCTTC
TRBJ1-5,TRBV27,-,-,CASSPRGDNQPQHF,TGTGCCAGCAGCCCGAGGGGGGATAATCAGCCCCAGCATTTT
TRBJ1-5,TRBV7-2,-,-,CASSLITAGYSNQPQHF,TGTGCCAGCAGCTTAATCACGGCGGGCTATAGCAATCAGCCCCAGCATTTT
TRBJ2-2,TRBV28,-,-,CASSTPSGNRNTGELFF,TGTGCCAGCAGTACCCCGTCGGGAAATCGGAACACCGGGGAGCTGTTTTTT
TRBJ2-2,TRBV10-3,-,TRBD1,CAMTGGNTGELFF,TGTGCCATGACAGGGGGCAACACCGGGGAGCTGTTTTTT
TRBJ2-1,TRBV11-3,-,-,CASSPRASAYNEQFF,TGTGCCAGCAGCCCCCGGGCTAGCGCTTACAATGAGCAGTTCTTC
TRBJ2-2,TRBV9,-,-,CASSVLRGELFF,TGTGCCAGCAGCGTCCTGCGCGGGGAGCTGTTTTTT
TRBJ2-7,TRBV5-4,once,-,CASSLDGSNYEQYF,TGTGCCAGCAGCTTGGACGGCTCTAACTACGAGCAGTACTTC
TRBJ1-2,TRBV27,-,-,CASSDGTEYGYTF,TGTGCCAGCAGTGACGGGACCGAGTATGGCTACACCTTC
TRBJ2-7,TRBV2,-,-,CASSERQGMRYEQYF,TGTGCCAGCAGTGAACGTCAGGGAATGCGCTACGAGCAGTACTTC
TRBJ2-7,TRBV19,-,TRBD2,CASSRTKTSGRYEQYF,TGTGCCAGTAGCCGGACTAAGACTAGCGGGAGATACGAGCAGTACTTC